A selection of T cell receptor beta chains follows, all from one sample in a study of response to subunit inactivated influenza vaccine. TCRdb re-analysed the RT-PCR reads in MiXCR, keeping a single row per CDR3 protein. The table has 700,000 to 900,000 distinct CDR3 sequences, approximately 22% seen once. This sample comprised PBMCs from blood, obtained 5 days after vaccination. These receptors came from a man aged 50-60 years who received an inactivated influenza vaccine. Both conserved end residues are part of each CDR3. Each record gives: CDR3 length, D gene, clone size, J gene, V gene, CDR3 DNA, CDR3 protein. D genes are given only for firm matches. Expanded clones are given a class, and other clones once, few, many or no size at all.

length: 15
D: TRBD1
size: few
J: TRBJ2-1
V: TRBV12-3/TRBV12-4
DNA: TGTGCCAGCAGTTTCAGACAGGGGTTGGGAAATGAGCAGTTCTTC
CDR3: CASSFRQGLGNEQFF

length: 14
D: .
size: few
J: TRBJ2-5
V: TRBV5-6
DNA: TGTGCCAGCAGCATAACGGACGGCCAAGAGACCCAGTACTTC
CDR3: CASSITDGQETQYF

length: 15
D: .
size: many
J: TRBJ2-2
V: TRBV5-1
DNA: TGCGCCAGCAGCTTGGGGAACGCGAACACCGGGGAGCTGTTTTTT
CDR3: CASSLGNANTGELFF

length: 15
D: .
size: few
J: TRBJ1-1
V: TRBV20-1
DNA: TGCAGTGCTAGAGAGGCAGGACCCACGGGCACTGAAGCTTTCTTT
CDR3: CSAREAGPTGTEAFF

length: 15
D: .
size: .
J: TRBJ2-1
V: TRBV6-1
DNA: TGTGCCAGCAGTGAAAGGCCTTTTCCACACAATGAGCAGTTCTTC
CDR3: CASSERPFPHNEQFF

length: 15
D: TRBD2
size: many
J: TRBJ2-1
V: TRBV29-1
DNA: TGCAGCGTTGACACTAGCGGGAGGGCCAGTAATGAGCAGTTCTTC
CDR3: CSVDTSGRASNEQFF

length: 13
D: .
size: many
J: TRBJ2-7
V: TRBV29-1
DNA: TGCAGCGTGTTGGGGGGACTTACCTACGAGCAGTACTTC
CDR3: CSVLGGLTYEQYF

length: 14
D: .
size: .
J: TRBJ2-5
V: TRBV7-9
DNA: TGTGCCAGCAGCTTAGCTGGGCATGTAGAGACCCAGTACTTC
CDR3: CASSLAGHVETQYF

length: 14
D: .
size: few
J: TRBJ1-3
V: TRBV5-1
DNA: TGCGCCAGCAGCGACGGCCGCTCTGGAAACACCATATATTTT
CDR3: CASSDGRSGNTIYF

length: 17
D: .
size: .
J: TRBJ2-3
V: TRBV4-3
DNA: TGCGCCAGCAGCCAAGAATGGGCCGGGATGTTGGGAGATACGCAGTATTTT
CDR3: CASSQEWAGMLGDTQYF

length: 13
D: .
size: few
J: TRBJ2-2
V: TRBV14
DNA: TGTGCCAGCGCGGCGCTTTTCACCGGGGAGCTGTTTTTT
CDR3: CASAALFTGELFF

length: 11
D: .
size: many
J: TRBJ1-1
V: TRBV12-3/TRBV12-4
DNA: TGTGCCAGCAGTCCAGCCTTGGAAGCTTTCTTT
CDR3: CASSPALEAFF

length: 12
D: .
size: many
J: TRBJ1-1
V: TRBV6-2/TRBV6-3
DNA: TGTGCCGTCGGGGAGATGAACACTGAAGCTTTCTTT
CDR3: CAVGEMNTEAFF

length: 17
D: .
size: few
J: TRBJ2-2
V: TRBV12-3/TRBV12-4
DNA: TGTGCCAGCAGCCCGCTACCTTTACTGCCGGTCGCCGGGGAGCTGTTTTTT
CDR3: CASSPLPLLPVAGELFF

length: 14
D: .
size: .
J: TRBJ2-7
V: TRBV28
DNA: TGTGCCAGCAGCCTGACTAGGAAGTCCCACGAGCAGTACTTC
CDR3: CASSLTRKSHEQYF

length: 12
D: .
size: few
J: TRBJ2-7
V: TRBV20-1
DNA: TGCAGTGCTAGTGTCCAGGCCTACGAGCAGTACTTC
CDR3: CSASVQAYEQYF

length: 12
D: .
size: few
J: TRBJ1-2
V: TRBV6-6
DNA: TGTGCCAGCACTGGCATAAACTATGGCTACACCTTC
CDR3: CASTGINYGYTF

length: 13
D: .
size: .
J: TRBJ2-2
V: TRBV24-1
DNA: TGTGCCACCAGTGGAGCGAACACCGGGGAGCTGTTTTTT
CDR3: CATSGANTGELFF

length: 15
D: .
size: many
J: TRBJ1-6
V: TRBV7-9
DNA: TGTGCCAGCTCACGGGCTGCAGGGACGGGCTCACCCCTCCACTTT
CDR3: CASSRAAGTGSPLHF

length: 11
D: .
size: many
J: TRBJ1-1
V: TRBV29-1
DNA: TGCAGCGTTGGGGTTAGGACTGAAGCTTTCTTT
CDR3: CSVGVRTEAFF

length: 14
D: .
size: many
J: TRBJ2-1
V: TRBV6-1
DNA: TGTGCCAGCAGCCCACAGGGTGGCTACAATGAGCAGTTCTTC
CDR3: CASSPQGGYNEQFF